This T cell receptor (beta chain) was found in a study of cytomegalovirus exposure and HLA in healthy donors. At the level of the study: Findings of an earlier analysis included some 120 million unique TCR beta sequences from some 180 million T cells. Among several hundred genotyped donors, about 80% fell in the Caucasian-associated ancestry cluster. Findings and limits, study-wide: Later analysis indicated greater clonal expansion among HLA-associated TCR beta chains than among equally common other chains. Associated with HLA alleles at 0.05 false discovery rate in a later analysis were 15,000 to 20,000 TCR beta sequences.

Details on this clone: Its antigen is not identified.

The PCR made use of 60 Vbeta and 13 Jbeta primers. Libraries were prepared by immunoSEQ multiplex PCR; TCRdb keeps only in-frame clonotypes and omits some of them. The table records around 20,000 clones, about four fifths of them present only once. The CDR3 loop spans 16 amino acids. Germline V gene sequence: CDR1 SGHRS, CDR2 YFSETQ. The V and J ends lost 0 bases and 5 bases, in that order; junction bases with no gene match: 9. This clonotype was obtained from a human donor in good health. The sequencing input was PBMCs. The chain recombines TRBV5-1 with TRBJ2-7, with 9 nucleotides matching TRBD2. The CDR3 DNA is TGCGCCAGCAGCTTGGCTGGGCGGGAGGGCCTTGACGAGCAGTACTTC. This sequence encodes CASSLAGREGLDEQYF.